Listed here are 32 T cell receptor beta chains from one sample, sequenced in a study of PD-1 blockade in mismatch repair-deficient tumors. Only in-frame clones appear in the TCRdb table, and some are missing; sequencing was by immunoSEQ multiplex PCR. The data hold more than 20,000 clones, with approximately 85% observed a single time. This specimen was peripheral blood, taken 2 weeks after starting pembrolizumab. The receptors were gathered from an adult with mismatch repair-deficient cancer.

Concerning this clone itself: A read error may account for a junction end that differs from germline. The sample contains more than one DNA sequence encoding this CDR3. The chain combines TRBV27 with TRBJ1-2, with D uncertain. Germline CDR1 and CDR2: MNHEY and SMNVEV (reference sequence). The length of the CDR3 is 13 residues. CDR3 nucleotides: TGCGCCAGCAGTTCTAGAGGACGGTATGGCTACACCTTC. Amino acid sequence: CASSSRGRYGYTF.

The chain uses TRBV30 and TRBJ1-5, with TRBD1 matching 8 bases. Looked up from germline, CDR1 is GTSNPN and CDR2 is SVGIG (reference sequence). The CDR3 is made up of 14 amino acids. The ends lost 2 bases at V and 6 bases at J; junction bases unmatched: 6. The CDR3 DNA reads TGTGCCTGGAGTTTAGGACAGGGTAGTCAGCCCCAGCATTTT. Encoded protein: CAWSLGQGSQPQHF.

This chain connects TRBV7-8 to TRBJ1-4; D is undetermined. The CDR3 has 16 amino acids. In germline, CDR1 is SGHVS, CDR2 FQNEAQ. V was pared by 5 bases and J by 7 bases, with 20 bases between. CDR3 region: CASSRGFGDGSEKLFF. In nucleotides, the CDR3 is TGTGCCAGCAGCAGAGGATTTGGGGATGGTAGTGAAAAACTGTTTTTT.

This clone appeared a few times. The rearrangement uses TRBV10-2 and TRBJ1-2; perhaps TRBD1 as D (6 bases). Germline V gene data show CDR1 as WSHSY and CDR2 as SAAADI. Trimming took off 2 bases at V and 7 bases at J, with 11 bases between the two ends. The CDR3 consists of 13 residues. CDR3: CASSEGGRSGYTF. CDR3 bases: TGCGCCAGCAGTGAGGGGGGGCGAAGTGGCTACACCTTC.

The J gene is TRBJ1-2, the V gene TRBV11-3; D is perhaps TRBD1 (5 bases). Germline V CDR1 and CDR2: SGHNT, YENEEA. Trimming took 5 bases from V and 3 from J, leaving 10 bases between them. CDR3 length equals 13 residues. The CDR3 DNA reads as TGTGCCAGCAGCCTCGACAGTGACTATGGCTACACCTTC. This codes for CASSLDSDYGYTF.

This clone qualifies as medium-sized. The chain recombines TRBV18 with TRBJ2-7; 12 nucleotides agree with TRBD2. This CDR3 region has 16 residues. V lost 3 bases to trimming and J lost 6 bases; unmatched junction nucleotides: 9. Per germline, CDR1 KGHSH and CDR2 LQKENI. The CDR3 nucleotides are TGTGCCAGCTCACCCCCACGAAGACTAGCGGGAGTCGAGCAGTACTTC. Translation gives CASSPPRRLAGVEQYF.

This clone occurred once. The chain recombines TRBV5-1 with TRBJ2-3; D perhaps matches TRBD2 (5 bases). Germline V CDR1 and CDR2: SGHRS, YFSETQ. The ends were cut back, 4 bases at V and 0 bases at J, with 12 bases in the middle. This CDR3 spans 15 amino acids. CDR3 loop: CASSQRTVSTDTQYF. Here the CDR3 DNA reads TGCGCCAGCAGCCAGCGGACCGTTAGCACAGATACGCAGTATTTT.

The chain combines TRBV4-2 with TRBJ2-2; D might be TRBD2 (5 bases). Trimming pared 0 bases from V and 6 bases from J, leaving 14 bases between. CDR1 is LGHNA and CDR2 is YNFKEQ in the germline V gene. This CDR3 has 16 residues. The CDR3: CASSQEEARFAGELFF. The CDR3 nucleotides read TGTGCCAGCAGCCAAGAGGAGGCGAGGTTTGCCGGGGAGCTGTTTTTT.

This clone has more than one count but fewer than ten. This chain joins TRBV7-2 and TRBJ1-5; TRBD1 is a possible D gene (6 bases). The CDR3 length is 13 residues. Germline loops: CDR1 SGHTA, CDR2 FQGNSA. V shed 4 bases and J shed 7 bases, with 11 bases lying between them. CDR3 loop: CASSSQGGQPQHF. The CDR3, as DNA: TGTGCCAGCAGCTCCCAAGGGGGGCAGCCCCAGCATTTT.

This clone was recorded only once. CDR3 sequence (DNA): TGTGCCAGCAGTTTAAATCCACCCAGTAACTATGGCTACACCTTC. It specifies CASSLNPPSNYGYTF. The gene calls are TRBV28 and TRBJ1-2; D unresolved. Germline V gives CDR1 MDHEN, CDR2 SYDVKM. V lost 2 bases to trimming and J lost 1 base, with 11 bases between them. The CDR3 length is 15 residues.

The chain joins TRBV27 to TRBJ1-5; maybe TRBD1 (5 bases). The CDR3 is 17 residues long. CDR1 is MNHEY and CDR2 is SMNVEV in the germline V gene (reference sequence). The ends were cut back, 4 bases at V and 5 bases at J, with 21 bases in the middle. CDR3 in DNA: TGTGCCAGCAGTTCCATCGGGGCTGAGGGATGGGATCAGCCCCAGCATTTT. Translated, it gives CASSSIGAEGWDQPQHF.

The chain recombines TRBV2 with TRBJ1-1, with TRBD1 as a possible D gene (6 bases). The CDR3 contains 13 residues. Deletions cut 8 bases from V and 5 bases from J, with 15 bases between. Germline CDR1 reads SNHLY; CDR2 reads FYNNEI. CDR3 sequence: CASQRQVETEAFF. The CDR3 DNA reads as TGTGCCAGCCAGCGACAGGTCGAGACTGAAGCTTTCTTT. Drawing the rest from reference TRBV2 and TRBJ1-1, the complete variable domain is EPEVTQTPSHQVTQMGQEVILRCVPISNHLYFYWYRQILGQKVEFLVSFYNNEISEKSEIFDDQFSVERPDGSNFTLKIRSTKLEDSAMYFCASQRQVETEAFFGQGTRLTVV.

V and J are TRBV7-9 and TRBJ2-3; D tentatively fits TRBD1 or TRBD2 (5 bases each). The V gene's germline CDR1 is SEHNR and CDR2 FQNEAQ (reference sequence). V lost 2 bases, J lost 2 bases, and 11 bases lay in between. The CDR3 length is 15 residues. The CDR3 DNA sequence: TGTGCCAGCAGCTTAACAGGAGGATCCACAGATACGCAGTATTTT. Translation: CASSLTGGSTDTQYF. The whole variable domain, remainder taken from reference TRBV7-9 and TRBJ2-3, is DTGVSQNPRHKITKRGQNVTFRCDPISEHNRLYWYRQTLGQGPEFLTYFQNEAQLEKSRLLSDRFSAERPKGSFSTLEIQRTEQGDSAMYLCASSLTGGSTDTQYFGPGTRLTVL.

This rearrangement joins TRBV7-2 to TRBJ1-2, with a tentative D call TRBD1 (5 bases). The germline V gene has CDR1 SGHTA and CDR2 FQGNSA. The CDR3 contains 14 residues. V lost 3 bases and J 5 bases, leaving 13 bases between the germline ends. The CDR3 loop reads CASSLGGTVYGYTF. In DNA form, the CDR3 reads TGTGCCAGCAGCTTGGGTGGGACCGTATATGGCTACACCTTC.

The chain uses TRBV4-3 and TRBJ1-5; TRBD1 might be the D (6 bases). V lost 0 bases to trimming and J lost 4 bases, with 10 bases between them. Looked up from germline, CDR1 is LGHNA and CDR2 is YSLEER. This CDR3 spans 15 amino acids. The CDR3 region is CASSQDLRGNQPQHF. The CDR3 DNA is TGCGCCAGCAGCCAAGATCTTAGGGGGAATCAGCCCCAGCATTTT.

This clone was counted a few times. The chain combines TRBV5-1 with TRBJ2-3, with TRBD1 matching 7 bases. This CDR3 spans 18 amino acids. The trim removed 3 bases at V and 0 bases at J, leaving 13 bases unmatched. Looked up from germline, CDR1 is SGHRS and CDR2 is YFSETQ. DNA of the CDR3: TGCGCCAGCAGCTCGACAGGGTTCGATGCAACTAGCACAGATACGCAGTATTTT. It codes for CASSSTGFDATSTDTQYF.

The count of this clone is one. The rearrangement joins TRBV7-9 to TRBJ2-5; D may be TRBD1 or TRBD2 (5 bases each). V was clipped by 5 bases and J by 3 bases, with 19 bases between them. Germline values: CDR1 SEHNR, CDR2 FQNEAQ (reference sequence). The length of the CDR3 is 16 residues. CDR3 nucleotide sequence: TGTGCCAGCAGCCTGGCGGGTGGGACGGACGAAGAGACCCAGTACTTC. It encodes CASSLAGGTDEETQYF.

V is TRBV10-2 and J is TRBJ2-7; possibly TRBD1 for D (6 bases). V lost 3 bases, J lost 2 bases, and 11 bases lay in between. This CDR3 has 14 amino acids. Germline V lookup: CDR1 WSHSY, CDR2 SAAADI. CDR3 bases: TGCGCCAGCAGTGATGAGGGGACAACCTACGAGCAGTACTTC. Residues: CASSDEGTTYEQYF.

This clone showed up just once. The chain recombines TRBV6-5 with TRBJ1-1; a weak D match, TRBD1 (5 bases). This CDR3 is 15 amino acids long. Trimming took 0 bases from V and 0 from J, leaving 8 bases between them. In germline, CDR1 is MNHEY, CDR2 SVGAGI. The CDR3 bases are TGTGCCAGCAGTTACTCGCGGGGCCTGAACACTGAAGCTTTCTTT. Its protein product is CASSYSRGLNTEAFF.

The J gene is TRBJ1-2, the V gene TRBV7-2; D is unresolved. The CDR3 runs 12 residues. CDR1 and CDR2 from the germline V gene are SGHTA and FQGNSA. The V end lost 5 bases, the J end lost 7 bases, and 11 bases lay between the germline ends. The CDR3 DNA sequence: TGTGCCAGCAGCCTCTATTATGGTGGCTACACCTTC. Protein sequence: CASSLYYGGYTF.

V usage is TRBV28 and J usage is TRBJ2-7; D could derive from TRBD1 or TRBD2 (6 bases each). Looked up from germline, CDR1 is MDHEN and CDR2 is SYDVKM. The CDR3 has 16 amino acids. Trimming shortened V by 2 bases and J by 3 bases, and 17 bases separated the two germline ends. Here the CDR3 reads CASSLAPVRGDYEQYF. The CDR3 DNA reads TGTGCCAGCAGTTTAGCGCCAGTGAGGGGGGACTACGAGCAGTACTTC.

This rearrangement joins TRBV6-5 to TRBJ2-7; possibly TRBD2 for D (5 bases). The germline V and J ends were trimmed by 6 bases and 6 bases, with 18 bases remaining between them. The CDR3 is made up of 14 amino acids. Germline-derived CDR1 and CDR2 are MNHEY and SVGAGI. For the CDR3, the DNA is TGTGCCAGCAGAAGGGTCGGGCTAGCCCCCGAGCAGTACTTC. It yields the protein CASRRVGLAPEQYF.

This chain links TRBV7-2 with TRBJ2-2, with a possible D match to TRBD2 (8 bases). Germline assignment: CDR1 SGHTA and CDR2 FQGNSA. V was pared by 2 bases and J by 6 bases, with 16 bases between. The CDR3 is 16 residues long. Written as DNA, the CDR3 is TGTGCCAGCAGCTTAACTAGCGGAACAGGGGCCGGGGAGCTGTTTTTT. It translates to CASSLTSGTGAGELFF.

The chain is built from TRBV7-9 and TRBJ2-5; 7 nucleotides agree with TRBD2. V trimming: 5 bases; J trimming: 2 bases; junction bases outside the gene matches: 8. The V gene's germline CDR1 is SEHNR and CDR2 FQNEAQ (reference sequence). The CDR3 runs to 15 residues. CDR3 residues: CASSPPLAAQETQYF. The DNA of the CDR3 is TGTGCCAGCAGCCCCCCCCTAGCGGCTCAAGAGACCCAGTACTTC. Drawing the rest from reference TRBV7-9 and TRBJ2-5, the complete variable domain is DTGVSQNPRHKITKRGQNVTFRCDPISEHNRLYWYRQTLGQGPEFLTYFQNEAQLEKSRLLSDRFSAERPKGSFSTLEIQRTEQGDSAMYLCASSPPLAAQETQYFGPGTRLLVL.

The J gene is TRBJ2-1, the V gene TRBV7-2, with 11 nucleotides matching TRBD2. The V segment lost 0 bases and the J segment 6 bases; nucleotides outside the gene matches: 10. Germline values: CDR1 SGHTA, CDR2 FQGNSA. The CDR3 consists of 18 residues. CDR3 nucleotides: TGTGCCAGCAGCTTAGCTAGCGGGAGGGCCTCGGCTACCAATGAGCAGTTCTTC. Protein: CASSLASGRASATNEQFF.

The chain uses TRBV5-1 and TRBJ2-3; no clear D. The CDR3 covers 14 residues. The germline CDR1 and CDR2 sequences are SGHRS and YFSETQ. V was clipped by 1 base and J by 1 base, with 7 bases between them. The CDR3 reads CASSLIEGTDTQYF. Here the CDR3 DNA reads TGCGCCAGCAGCTTGATTGAGGGCACAGATACGCAGTATTTT.

The chain uses TRBV18 and TRBJ1-1; a weak D match, TRBD1 (5 bases). Per germline, CDR1 KGHSH and CDR2 LQKENI. Deletions cut 6 bases from V and 7 bases from J, with 18 bases between. The CDR3 spans 14 residues. The CDR3 DNA reads TGTGCCAGCTCCTTCTTCGGGGACCTCCTTGAAGCTTTCTTT. Encoded protein: CASSFFGDLLEAFF.

Comment on this clone: This CDR3 is also generated by other DNA sequences in the sample. The chain joins TRBV6-4 to TRBJ2-1; 9 bases are a match to TRBD2. The length of the CDR3 is 15 residues. Trimming cost V 0 bases and J 4 bases; bases outside gene matches: 1. Germline CDR1 reads MRHNA; CDR2 reads SNTAGT. CDR3 region: CASSDSSGSYNEQFF. The CDR3 DNA reads TGTGCCAGCAGTGACTCTAGCGGGAGTTACAATGAGCAGTTCTTC.

By frequency in the sample, this clone is large. Here the CDR3 reads CASSSSQSGSEAKNIQYF. The CDR3 bases are TGTGCCAGCAGCTCGTCTCAGAGCGGGAGCGAAGCCAAAAACATTCAGTACTTC. The V gene is TRBV13, the J gene TRBJ2-4; 8 bases are shared with TRBD2. This CDR3 comprises 18 residues. With V trimmed by 4 bases and J by 0 bases, 11 bases remained unmatched. CDR1 and CDR2 (germline): PRHDT, FYEKMQ (reference sequence).

The V gene is TRBV7-9, the J gene TRBJ2-2; perhaps TRBD1 as D (6 bases). V lost 2 bases and J lost 3, with 7 bases in between. Germline-derived CDR1 and CDR2 are SEHNR and FQNEAQ (reference sequence). The CDR3 loop spans 14 amino acids. CDR3 DNA sequence: TGTGCCAGCAGCTTACGGACAGACACCGGGGAGCTGTTTTTT. Its protein product is CASSLRTDTGELFF. The full variable domain, in which reference TRBV7-9 and TRBJ2-2 provide the parts outside the CDR3, is DTGVSQNPRHKITKRGQNVTFRCDPISEHNRLYWYRQTLGQGPEFLTYFQNEAQLEKSRLLSDRFSAERPKGSFSTLEIQRTEQGDSAMYLCASSLRTDTGELFFGEGSRLTVL.

The chain uses TRBV28 and TRBJ2-1; D call uncertain. Germline values: CDR1 MDHEN, CDR2 SYDVKM. Trimming removed 4 bases from V and 1 base from J, with 8 bases in between. The CDR3 has 14 residues. The CDR3 sequence is CASSSWRSYNEQFF. In DNA form, the CDR3 reads TGTGCCAGCAGTTCCTGGCGGTCCTACAATGAGCAGTTCTTC.

This chain uses TRBV5-6 with TRBJ2-5; 8 nucleotides match TRBD1. The CDR3 spans 16 residues. In germline, CDR1 is SGHDT, CDR2 YYEEEE. J lost 2 bases, V lost 4 bases, and 10 bases had no gene match. CDR3: CASSPRQGPWQETQYF. Here the CDR3 DNA reads TGTGCCAGCAGCCCAAGACAGGGGCCGTGGCAAGAGACCCAGTACTTC.